Sequencing of this TCR beta chain was carried out in a study of cytomegalovirus exposure and HLA in healthy donors (dated by TCRdb to about 2017). As for the study more broadly: An earlier analysis of approximately 640 of the donors reported 250 to 350 Gb of sequence data and around 120 million unique TCR beta sequences from about 179 million T cells. In an earlier analysis of a few hundred of the donors, high-throughput TCR beta sequencing was used to judge whether each TCR beta V gene segment behaved as functional or pseudogenic. The number of typed donors differed by locus: roughly 629-640 for A, B, C, DRB1 and DQB1; roughly 510 for DQA1; roughly 600 for DPA1; and 400 to 480 for DPB1. Approximately 310 gigabases of sequencing data and approximately 85 million unique TCR sequences were included in an early release covering roughly 600 HLA-typed donors. Donor age, sex, ethnicity and CMV serostatus were compiled alongside the repertoire data. The T cell repertoires of 670 or so subjects were profiled by immunosequencing and related to cytomegalovirus serostatus. To study patterns of TCR occurrence, a later analysis re-analyzed previously published TCR beta repertoires from under 750 donors and added high-resolution HLA genotyping. Among 398 genotyped donors of the cohort, an average of around 220,000 unique TCR beta nucleotide sequences was sequenced per donor, of which 15% to 20% were non-productive. Among the roughly 390 genotyped donors, more than 70% belonged to the genetic ancestry cluster associated with self-reported Caucasian donors. Every repertoire in the discovery cohort had been generated on one and the same sequencing platform. The study aimed to test whether cataloging public T cell receptors could reveal signatures of past pathogen exposure. To predict cytomegalovirus infection status, the study brought together high-throughput TCR immunosequencing, statistical association of individual TCRs with disease status, and machine learning. Both class I and class II loci were covered by HLA typing, at four-digit resolution. Rather than drawing on any new phenotypic data, the later analysis identified candidate immune exposures from TCR beta sequences and the way those sequences occurred across donors. Five DR-DQ haplotypes were treated as single units for association and clustering because of strong linkage in the cohort. A later genetic analysis took genome-wide SNP genotypes for about 65% of the roughly 670 donors and used that subset as a discovery cohort. In addition to the first cohort of around 670 subjects, a separate validation cohort of 130 or so different subjects was used. Broader findings and caveats from the paper: Compared with equally common non-associated chains, HLA-associated TCR beta chains in a later analysis were more clonally expanded and had lower generation probabilities. Only TCR beta chains were sequenced in this cohort, and the absence of alpha or paired-chain data limited detectable features. According to a later genetic analysis, donors in an Asian-associated ancestry cluster had fewer N-insertions in productive TCRs than the approximately 670-donor mean. Presence/absence analyses assumed roughly uniform sequencing depth across donors, an assumption that may not hold. The only immune exposure information available for the cohort was CMV serostatus. The classifier was reported to diagnose cytomegalovirus status with high specificity and sensitivity in both the original cohort and the validation cohort. An association between a missense DCLRE1C variant and V-gene and J-gene trimming of TCR beta chains was found in a later genetic analysis and replicated in an independent cohort. The authors suggested that the approach could potentially be extended to other disease states and immunological phenotypes. Most TCR sequences were observed very rarely across donors, whereas some public TCRs were present in many individuals. A total of about 150 TCR beta chains were listed by the study as associated with cytomegalovirus. Because the 87-base-pair reads could not distinguish some IMGT-functional V segments, including TRBV6-2 and TRBV6-3, those segments were excluded. A later analysis found that TCR association rates varied across HLA loci, with DRB1 alleles showing the most associated TCRs and HLA-C alleles the fewest. Three of the identified cytomegalovirus-associated TCR beta chains were confirmed in vitro to be specific for cytomegalovirus antigens. A group of highly shared sequence variants was considered likely to be a technical artifact of the sequencing pipeline. Assigning TCR associations to individual alleles was difficult when HLA alleles, especially DR and DQ, strongly co-occurred. In an earlier analysis of 587 of the donors, most TCR beta V segments appeared in productive rearrangements about 90% or about 30% of the time, broadly matching IMGT annotations. According to a later analysis, most CMV-associated TCR beta chains appeared to be HLA-restricted, and the HLA associations seemed to be driven largely by CMV exposure. Because some donors lacked HLA typing at each locus, the association tests relied only on the typed subset. In a later analysis, several top co-occurrence clusters were reported to appear linked to parvovirus B19, influenza, CMV and Epstein-Barr virus. Specific HLA alleles were associated with about 17,000 TCR beta sequences at a false discovery rate of 0.05 in a later analysis. Because counts were too low, around 17 rarely observed V segments, including chromosome 9 orphons, were left out of the earlier analysis of 500 to 650 of the donors. Correlated functional status among segregating V segments might reflect linkage disequilibrium, but an unknown experimental factor could not be ruled out. A further reported finding was that TCR beta sequences accurately predicted the HLA-A and HLA-B alleles for most subjects in the first cohort.

A few counts support this clone. No cognate antigen has been identified for it. No base quality information exists; no much larger clone differs at one position. Trimming removed 0 bases from V and 6 bases from J, leaving 9 bases between the germline ends. According to the germline V gene, CDR1 reads SQVTM and CDR2 reads ANQGSEA. Taken from cysteine to phenylalanine, the CDR3 has 13 residues. This entry keeps only the CDR3 DNA: 39 bases, framed from base 1. Library preparation employed the immunoSEQ multiplex PCR assay. For the multiplex PCR, a mixture combining 60 forward primers for TCR Vbeta segments and 13 reverse primers for TCR Jbeta segments was used. The CDR3 region of rearranged TCR beta genes was amplified from genomic DNA with a multiplex PCR assay. Amplified TCR beta libraries were sequenced as 87-base-pair reads on the Illumina HiSeq System. For the original study's pipeline: A later analysis tallied around 80 million unique TCR beta chains across the approximately 670 repertoires, and about 10 million of those chains were shared by two or more donors. Raw reads were error-corrected and collapsed into unique sequences by a nearest-neighbor algorithm in which closely related sequences were merged to remove PCR and sequencing errors. To assign V, D and J gene segments, CDR3 sequences were aligned to IMGT reference sequences. For a sequence to be retained, a match of at least six nucleotides was required to both a V gene segment and a J gene segment. A rearrangement counted as productive if the CDR3 had no stop codons and remained in frame with V and J, and every other rearrangement counted as non-productive. Following IMGT convention, CDR3 was defined as the stretch from the second conserved V-encoded cysteine to the conserved J-encoded phenylalanine. The earlier analysis of fewer than 700 of the donors excluded sequences that lacked an unambiguous match to a single V gene segment. An earlier analysis of about 600 of the donors called V segments functional above 56.7% productive rearrangements and segregating when the between-donor standard deviation exceeded 5%. A statistical classification framework was built to diagnose cytomegalovirus status from the catalog of TCR beta chain sequences. In a later analysis, V and J genes were assigned by comparing TCR nucleotide sequences against IMGT/GENE-DB human TR gene sequences. Using the TCRdist pipeline, a later analysis assigned CDR3 sequences along with most-parsimonious VDJ recombination scenarios. In a later analysis, each TCR beta chain was defined by its CDR3 amino acid sequence together with its V-gene family, and reads without a unique V-gene family were excluded. A later analysis removed 600 or so highly shared, low-generation-probability nucleotide sequences to deal with suspected cross-contamination and a sequencing artifact. In a later analysis, a clonal expansion index for each public chain was calculated from normalized within-repertoire ranks of inferred template counts. In a later analysis, generation probabilities were computed with a VDJ recombination model fitted to out-of-frame rearrangements, and the resulting probabilities were checked against IGoR. In a later analysis, hypergeometric tests were used to score TCR-TCR, TCR-HLA and TCR-CMV co-occurrence, with a repertoire-size bias correction applied to TCR pairs. To estimate false discovery rates, a later analysis permuted the HLA or CMV assignments 20 times. In a later analysis, co-occurring TCRs were grouped using DBSCAN, and TCRdist sequence similarity was added for clustering within HLA-allele-positive subsets. Co-occurrence clustering excluded repertoires with fewer than 30,000 or more than 120,000 public chains, plus five with anomalous nucleotide sharing. TCRdb mirrors the immuneACCESS table, restricted to in-frame sequences. Some clones are absent from its copies; in checked studies, under half trace to an unresolved V gene, and the reason for the others is unknown. The DNA was the basis for D and trimming; V, J and clone size are from that table. Counted in this sample were approximately 150,000 clones; around three quarters of them appeared once. The ten largest clones add up to 1.8% of the sample.

The cohort was made up of roughly 670 healthy bone marrow donors. At the time of sampling, every cohort member was nominally healthy, though immune exposures that went unrecorded were likely present. The donor was CMV seronegative and was included in the group of approximately 350 seronegative cohort members. Every donor gave a peripheral blood sample, and the peripheral blood mononuclear cells from that sample were used for TCR beta sequencing. The Qiagen DNeasy Blood Extraction Kit was used to extract genomic DNA from the blood cell samples. The sample comprised PBMCs. The rearrangement joined TRBV29-1 to TRBJ2-1; TRBD1 could be the D gene, as 6 bases match. The sequence was collected from a man in his forties or fifties in good health and CMV-seronegative. The DNA sequence is as follows: TGCAGCGTTGAAGAGGGGGCAGTCAATGAGCAGTTCTTC. Translated, this is CSVEEGAVNEQFF.